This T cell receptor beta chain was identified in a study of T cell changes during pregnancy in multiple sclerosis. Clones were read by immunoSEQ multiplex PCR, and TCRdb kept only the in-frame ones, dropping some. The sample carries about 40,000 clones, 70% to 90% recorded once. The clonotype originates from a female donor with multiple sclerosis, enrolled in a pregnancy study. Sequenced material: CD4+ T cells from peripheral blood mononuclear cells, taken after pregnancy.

The CDR3 here is CASSVADSPNTEAFF. In nucleotides, the CDR3 is TGTGCCAGCAGCGTAGCGGACAGCCCGAACACTGAAGCTTTCTTT. V and J are TRBV9 and TRBJ1-1; D may be TRBD1 (6 bases). Trimming pared 0 bases from V and 1 base from J, leaving 10 bases between. Per germline, CDR1 SGDLS and CDR2 YYNGEE. The CDR3 has 15 residues.